This T cell receptor beta chain was retrieved from a study of radiation and T cells in renal cell carcinoma. About the study: Nephrectomy followed 15 Gy stereotactic body radiation by 4 weeks.

V gave up 5 bases and J gave up 6 bases, with 19 bases separating them. Germline V gene data show CDR1 as MNHEY and CDR2 as SMNVEV (reference sequence). This CDR3 has 15 residues. Measured with immunoSEQ multiplex PCR; TCRdb has only the in-frame clones, and not every one. Here the sample spans approximately 120,000 clones, approximately 78% being singletons. This clone turned up a few times. Time point described: baseline pretreatment blood. The treatment is: 15 Gy SBRT to primary tumor, nephrectomy 4 weeks later. This chain connects TRBV27 to TRBJ1-2; D not resolved. Sequenced material: blood, taken from a patient whose treatment included radiotherapy and nephrectomy. This clonotype was obtained from a woman aged 55-69 years with renal cell carcinoma. The CDR3 sequence: CASSLLSTAGDGYTF. CDR3 sequence (DNA): TGTGCCAGCAGTCTCCTTTCTACAGCGGGTGATGGCTACACCTTC.